These T cell receptor beta chains were read from a single sample in a study of T cell responses to AZD1222 COVID-19 vaccine. Only in-frame clones appear in the TCRdb table, and some are missing; sequencing was by immunoSEQ multiplex PCR. The sample lists 150,000 to 200,000 clones, around 94% seen once, with roughly 1.4% in the top ten. Source: peripheral blood, taken on day 0 of AZD1222 vaccination. The source of these receptors is an adult in good health. Both conserved end residues are trimmed from each CDR3.

v_call	j_call	cdr3_aa
TRBV19	TRBJ1-5	ATRVTGNQPQH
TRBV18	TRBJ1-2	ASSQTSGNYGYT
TRBV3-1/TRBV3-2	TRBJ1-4	ASSPGRGTNEKLF
TRBV9	TRBJ2-2	ASSVGRASNTGELF
TRBV7-9	TRBJ1-5	ASSARDSNQPQH
TRBV10-3	TRBJ1-1	AISVTGNTEAF
TRBV3-1/TRBV3-2	TRBJ1-6	ASSQESHPGNSPLH
TRBV19	TRBJ1-6	ASKAGIVSPLH
TRBV10-1	TRBJ1-5	ASSESGGGGPSAQH
TRBV9	TRBJ1-1	ASILDEAF
TRBV3-1/TRBV3-2	TRBJ2-3	ASSQDRTSGGDTQY
TRBV5-1	TRBJ2-2	ASSLLSGGELF
TRBV28	TRBJ1-2	ASSMDRYGYT
TRBV5-1	TRBJ2-7	ASSLQGGPYEQY
TRBV5-4	TRBJ1-2	ASSLRDRDYYGYT
TRBV6-1	TRBJ1-4	ASSERGGAREKLF
TRBV3-1/TRBV3-2	TRBJ1-5	ASSQDRWQPQH
TRBV2	TRBJ2-3	ASRRTGSRDTQY
TRBV11-3	TRBJ2-4	ASSLGEGTKNIQY
TRBV7-9	TRBJ2-7	ASSHTSGLYEQY
TRBV6-2/TRBV6-3	TRBJ1-5	ASSHRGEQPQH
TRBV12-3/TRBV12-4	TRBJ2-3	ASSLGTDTQY
TRBV19	TRBJ1-3	ASSIKKGQKDLSGNTIY
TRBV12-3/TRBV12-4	TRBJ1-1	ASTLDTGTEAF
TRBV7-9	TRBJ1-2	ASSFNRNYGYT
TRBV27	TRBJ1-1	ASSLAGRANTEAF
TRBV10-3	TRBJ1-2	AISESAGKEANYGYT
TRBV28	TRBJ2-7	ASSFGSYEQY
TRBV5-1	TRBJ1-1	ASSPGGGNTEAF
TRBV5-1	TRBJ2-5	ASTPGTRTQETQY
TRBV28	TRBJ1-4	ASSSWVGAGIEKLF
TRBV27	TRBJ1-6	ASRPGTRDSPLH
TRBV7-9	TRBJ1-2	ASSRTEGYGYT
TRBV19	TRBJ1-5	ASRPQGYQPQH
TRBV11-2	TRBJ2-7	ASSSEGDYEQY
TRBV7-2	TRBJ2-5	ASSLDRTQETQY
TRBV6-5	TRBJ2-7	ASSYREAYEQY
TRBV7-2	TRBJ2-1	ASSSQRNEQF